These 6 T cell receptor beta chains were sequenced from one sample in a study of neurological immune-mediated disorders. The time point is: longitudinal time-point 1 (baseline). TCRdb redid the calling of the 5' RACE reads with MiXCR, one entry per CDR3 protein. The sample has tens of thousands of distinct CDR3 sequences, 9% to 10% seen once; the top ten hold 1.5% to 2%. Sequencing used PBMCs. The receptors shown here come from a woman aged 40 to 50 in good health.

This clonotype appeared many times. Here the CDR3 DNA reads TGTGCCAGCAGTTACACAGGGGGGGCGGGTGAAGCTTTCTTT. Its protein product is CASSYTGGAGEAFF. The chain is built from TRBV12-3 or TRBV12-4 and TRBJ1-1; TRBD1 agrees at 8 bases. The CDR3 runs to 14 residues. After removal of 4 bases from V and 7 bases from J, the junction contained 8 bases not matched to a gene.

At least ten counts were recorded for this clonotype. The chain combines TRBV7-2 with TRBJ2-7; 9 bases fit TRBD1. V was pared by 7 bases and J by 6 bases, with 13 bases of the junction left unmatched. The CDR3 consists of 15 residues. Per germline, CDR1 SGHTA and CDR2 FQGNSA. This CDR3 is CASTPLQGAQGEQYF. The CDR3 nucleotides are TGTGCCAGCACCCCCCTACAGGGGGCGCAAGGCGAGCAGTACTTC.

This clonotype was counted many times. This chain connects TRBV4-1 to TRBJ2-2, with D unclear. Trimming removed 0 bases from V and 5 bases from J, with 1 base in between. CDR3 length equals 12 residues. Germline V lookup: CDR1 MGHRA, CDR2 YSYEKL. The CDR3 DNA follows: TGCGCCAGCAGCCAAGAAACCGGGGAGCTGTTTTTT. This codes for CASSQETGELFF.

Comments on this clonotype: The junction does not match germline at one end; this may be a read error. The V call is TRBV5-1, the J call TRBJ2-1; TRBD2 agrees at 12 bases. This CDR3 is built from 15 residues. CDR1 is SGHRS, CDR2 YFSETQ, per germline. The CDR3 bases are TGCGCCAACAGCGGACTAGCGGGAAGCACAAATGACCAGTTCTTC. Amino acid sequence: CANSGLAGSTNDQFF.

This clonotype was found many times. The V call is TRBV5-1, the J call TRBJ2-5; 8 nucleotides agree with TRBD1. V shed 0 bases, J shed 5 bases, and the junction held 6 bases outside the gene matches. CDR1 SGHRS and CDR2 YFSETQ come from the germline V gene. The CDR3 contains 15 residues. CDR3 amino acids: CASSLARTGMETQYF. CDR3 sequence (DNA): TGCGCCAGCAGCTTGGCTCGGACAGGGATGGAGACCCAGTACTTC.

This clonotype was seen at least ten times. This chain connects TRBV6-5 to TRBJ2-7, with D possibly matching TRBD2 (5 bases). The length of the CDR3 is 19 residues. V lost 0 bases, J lost 5 bases, and 26 bases lay in between. Germline assignment: CDR1 MNHEY and CDR2 SVGAGI. This chain's CDR3 is CASSYSSPSRGLLANEQYF. CDR3 nucleotides: TGTGCCAGCAGTTACTCATCGCCCAGCCGGGGATTGTTAGCGAACGAGCAGTACTTC.